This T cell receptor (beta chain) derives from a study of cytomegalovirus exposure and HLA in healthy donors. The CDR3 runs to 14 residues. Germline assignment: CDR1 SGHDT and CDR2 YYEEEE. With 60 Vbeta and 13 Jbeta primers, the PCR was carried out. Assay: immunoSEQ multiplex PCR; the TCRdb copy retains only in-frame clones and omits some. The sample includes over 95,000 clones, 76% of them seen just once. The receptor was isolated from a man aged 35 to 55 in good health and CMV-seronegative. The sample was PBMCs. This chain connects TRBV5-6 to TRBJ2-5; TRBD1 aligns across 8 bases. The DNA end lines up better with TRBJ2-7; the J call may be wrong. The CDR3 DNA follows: TGTGCCAGCAGCTTAGGACAGGGAGACTACGAGCAGTACTTC. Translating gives CASSLGQGDYEQYF.